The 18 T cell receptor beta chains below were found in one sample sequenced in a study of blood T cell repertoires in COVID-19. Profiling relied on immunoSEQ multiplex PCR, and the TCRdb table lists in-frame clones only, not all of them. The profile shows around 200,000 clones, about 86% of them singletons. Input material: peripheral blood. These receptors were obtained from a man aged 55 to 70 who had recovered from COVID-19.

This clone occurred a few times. The CDR3, as DNA: TGTGCCAGCACAGCAGGGGGATCCTACGAGCAGTACTTC. Translated, it gives CASTAGGSYEQYF. V gene TRBV3-1 (or the pseudogene TRBV3-2) combines with J gene TRBJ2-7; 7 bases line up with TRBD1. Germline values: CDR1 LGHDT, CDR2 YNNKEL (reference sequence). Trimming removed 7 bases from V and 1 base from J; junction bases left unmatched: 4. The CDR3 is 13 amino acids.

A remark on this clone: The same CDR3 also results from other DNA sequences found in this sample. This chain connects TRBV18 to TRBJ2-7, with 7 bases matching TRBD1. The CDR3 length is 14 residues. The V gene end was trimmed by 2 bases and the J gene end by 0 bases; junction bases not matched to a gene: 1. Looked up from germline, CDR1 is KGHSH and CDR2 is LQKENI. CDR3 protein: CASSPGTVSYEQYF. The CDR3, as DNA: TGTGCCAGCTCACCAGGGACAGTCTCCTACGAGCAGTACTTC.

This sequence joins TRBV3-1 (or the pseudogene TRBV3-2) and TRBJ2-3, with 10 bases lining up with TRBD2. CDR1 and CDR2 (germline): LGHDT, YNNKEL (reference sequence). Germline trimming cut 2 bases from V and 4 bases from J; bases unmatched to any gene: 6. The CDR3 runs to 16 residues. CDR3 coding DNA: TGTGCCAGCAGCCAATACCTTAGCGGGGGGTCAGATACGCAGTATTTT. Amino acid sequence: CASSQYLSGGSDTQYF.

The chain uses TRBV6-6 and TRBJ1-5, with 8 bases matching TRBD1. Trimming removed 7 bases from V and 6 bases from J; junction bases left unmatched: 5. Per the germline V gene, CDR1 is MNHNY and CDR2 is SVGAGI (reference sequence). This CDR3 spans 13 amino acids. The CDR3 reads CASTGQGIQPQHF. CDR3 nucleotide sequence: TGTGCCAGCACCGGACAGGGAATTCAGCCCCAGCATTTT.

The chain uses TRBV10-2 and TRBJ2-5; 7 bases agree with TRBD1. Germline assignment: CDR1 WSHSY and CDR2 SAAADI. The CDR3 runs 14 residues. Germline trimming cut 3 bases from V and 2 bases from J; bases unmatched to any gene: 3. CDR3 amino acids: CASSDHRGQETQYF. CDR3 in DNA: TGCGCCAGCAGTGATCACAGGGGTCAAGAGACCCAGTACTTC.

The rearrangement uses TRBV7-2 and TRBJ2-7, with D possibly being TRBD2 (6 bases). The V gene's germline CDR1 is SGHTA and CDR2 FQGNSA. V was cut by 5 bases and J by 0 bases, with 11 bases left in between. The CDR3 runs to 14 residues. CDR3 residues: CASSPWTNSYEQYF. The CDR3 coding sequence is TGTGCCAGCAGCCCCTGGACTAACTCCTACGAGCAGTACTTC.

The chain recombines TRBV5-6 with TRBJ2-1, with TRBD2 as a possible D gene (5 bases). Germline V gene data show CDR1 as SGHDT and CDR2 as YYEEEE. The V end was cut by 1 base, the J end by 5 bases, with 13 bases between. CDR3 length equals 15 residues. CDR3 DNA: TGTGCCAGCAGCTTGTACGGGGAAGGACACAATGAGCAGTTCTTC. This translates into CASSLYGEGHNEQFF.

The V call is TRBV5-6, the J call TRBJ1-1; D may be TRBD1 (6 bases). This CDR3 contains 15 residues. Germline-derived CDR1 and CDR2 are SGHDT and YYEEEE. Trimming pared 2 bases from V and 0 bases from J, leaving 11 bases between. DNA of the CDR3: TGTGCCAGCAGCTTTGAAGGGGGGGTGAACACTGAAGCTTTCTTT. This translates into CASSFEGGVNTEAFF.

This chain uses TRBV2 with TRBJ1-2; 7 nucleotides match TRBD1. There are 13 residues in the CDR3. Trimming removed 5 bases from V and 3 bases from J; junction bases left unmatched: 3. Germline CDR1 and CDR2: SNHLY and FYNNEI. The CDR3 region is CASSQTGYYGYTF. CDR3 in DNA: TGTGCCAGCAGTCAGACAGGGTACTATGGCTACACCTTC.

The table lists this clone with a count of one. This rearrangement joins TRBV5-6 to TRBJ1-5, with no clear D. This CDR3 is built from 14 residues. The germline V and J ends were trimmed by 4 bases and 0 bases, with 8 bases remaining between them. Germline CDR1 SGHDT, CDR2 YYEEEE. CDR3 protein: CASSLLYSNQPQHF. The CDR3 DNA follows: TGTGCCAGCAGCCTTCTCTATAGCAATCAGCCCCAGCATTTT. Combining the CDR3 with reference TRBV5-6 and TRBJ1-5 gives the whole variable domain DAGVTQSPTHLIKTRGQQVTLRCSPKSGHDTVSWYQQALGQGPQFIFQYYEEEERQRGNFPDRFSGHQFPNYSSELNVNALLLGDSALYLCASSLLYSNQPQHFGDGTRLSIL.

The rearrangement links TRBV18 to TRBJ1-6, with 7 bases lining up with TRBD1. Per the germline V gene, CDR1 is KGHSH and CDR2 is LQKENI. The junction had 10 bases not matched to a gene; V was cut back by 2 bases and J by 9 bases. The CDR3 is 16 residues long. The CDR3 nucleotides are TGTGCCAGCTCACCATGGGAGGCAGGGGGTGGTTCACCCCTCCACTTT. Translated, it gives CASSPWEAGGGSPLHF.

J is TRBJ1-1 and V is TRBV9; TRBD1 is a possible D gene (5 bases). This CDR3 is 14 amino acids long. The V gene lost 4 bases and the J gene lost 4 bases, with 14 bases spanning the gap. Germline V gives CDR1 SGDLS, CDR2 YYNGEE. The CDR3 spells CASSRSGIGTEAFF. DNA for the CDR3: TGTGCCAGCAGCCGATCAGGGATAGGCACTGAAGCTTTCTTT.

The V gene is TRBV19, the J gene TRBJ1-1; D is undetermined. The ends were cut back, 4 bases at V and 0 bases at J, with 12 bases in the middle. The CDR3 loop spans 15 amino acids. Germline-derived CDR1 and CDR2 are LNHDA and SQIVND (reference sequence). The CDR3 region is CASSTLIHMNTEAFF. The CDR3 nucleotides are TGTGCCAGTAGTACTTTGATACACATGAACACTGAAGCTTTCTTT.

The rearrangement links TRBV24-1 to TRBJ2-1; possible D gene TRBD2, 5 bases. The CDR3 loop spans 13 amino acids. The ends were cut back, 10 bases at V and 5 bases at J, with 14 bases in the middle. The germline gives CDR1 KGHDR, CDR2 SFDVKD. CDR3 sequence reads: CATIGGYDNEQFF. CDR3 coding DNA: TGTGCCACTATAGGAGGCTACGACAATGAGCAGTTCTTC.

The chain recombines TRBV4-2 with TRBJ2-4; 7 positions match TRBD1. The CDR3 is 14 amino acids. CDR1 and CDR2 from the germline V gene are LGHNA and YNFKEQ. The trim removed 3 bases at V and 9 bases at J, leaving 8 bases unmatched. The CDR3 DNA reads TGTGCCAGCAGCCAGGGGACAGCCGTGGGCATTCAGTACTTC. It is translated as CASSQGTAVGIQYF.

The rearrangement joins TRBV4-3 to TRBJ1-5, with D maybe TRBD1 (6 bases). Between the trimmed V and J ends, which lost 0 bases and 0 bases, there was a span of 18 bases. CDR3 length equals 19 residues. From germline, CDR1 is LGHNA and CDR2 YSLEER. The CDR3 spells CASSQDLRGAGASNQPQHF. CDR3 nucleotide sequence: TGCGCCAGCAGCCAAGATCTGAGGGGGGCGGGAGCTAGCAATCAGCCCCAGCATTTT.

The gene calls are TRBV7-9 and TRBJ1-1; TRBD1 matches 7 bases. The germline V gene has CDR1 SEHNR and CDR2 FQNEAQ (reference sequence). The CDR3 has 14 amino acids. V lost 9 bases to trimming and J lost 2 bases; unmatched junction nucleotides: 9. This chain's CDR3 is CASNRGALNTEAFF. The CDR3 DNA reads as TGTGCCAGTAACAGGGGCGCCCTTAACACTGAAGCTTTCTTT.

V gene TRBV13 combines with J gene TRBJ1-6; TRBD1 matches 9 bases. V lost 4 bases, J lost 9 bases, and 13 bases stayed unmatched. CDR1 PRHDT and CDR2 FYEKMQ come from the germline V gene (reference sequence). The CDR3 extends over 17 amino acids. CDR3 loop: CASSSGAGTGSGSPLHF. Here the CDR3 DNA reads TGTGCCAGCAGCTCGGGCGCCGGGACAGGGAGTGGTTCACCCCTCCACTTT.